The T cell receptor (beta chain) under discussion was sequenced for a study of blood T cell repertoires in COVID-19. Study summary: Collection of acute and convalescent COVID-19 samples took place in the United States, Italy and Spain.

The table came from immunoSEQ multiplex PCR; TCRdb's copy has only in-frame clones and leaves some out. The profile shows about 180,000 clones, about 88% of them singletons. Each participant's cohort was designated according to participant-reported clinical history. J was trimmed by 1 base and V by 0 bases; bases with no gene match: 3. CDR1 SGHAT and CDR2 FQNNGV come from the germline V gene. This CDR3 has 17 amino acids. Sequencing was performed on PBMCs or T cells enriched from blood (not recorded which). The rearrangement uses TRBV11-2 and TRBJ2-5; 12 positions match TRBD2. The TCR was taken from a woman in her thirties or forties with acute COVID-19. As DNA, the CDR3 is TGTGCCAGCAGCTTAGAGGGACTAGCGGGCTTCCAAGAGACCCAGTACTTC. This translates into CASSLEGLAGFQETQYF. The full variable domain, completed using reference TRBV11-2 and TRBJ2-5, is EAGVAQSPRYKIIEKRQSVAFWCNPISGHATLYWYQQILGQGPKLLIQFQNNGVVDDSQLPKDRFSAERLKGVDSTLKIQPAKLEDSAVYLCASSLEGLAGFQETQYFGPGTRLLVL.